What follows are 16 T cell receptor beta chains derived from one specimen sequenced in a study. TCRdb reanalysed the RT-PCR reads using MiXCR and keeps one entry per CDR3 protein. This table has about 680,000 distinct CDR3 sequences, 11% to 15% appearing once. The material sequenced was memory CD4+ T cells from blood. All receptors come from a female donor in good health, serving as a healthy control.

This clonotype was detected ten times or more. V gene TRBV10-3 combines with J gene TRBJ2-3; D remains unclear. The germline gives CDR1 ENHRY, CDR2 SYGVKD. V was trimmed by 3 bases and J by 3 bases, leaving 7 bases between them. The length of the CDR3 is 13 residues. DNA of the CDR3: TGTGCCATCAGTGACGGGTTTACAGATACGCAGTATTTT. Translation: CAISDGFTDTQYF.

This clonotype came up many times. The genes are TRBV28 and TRBJ1-6; D call uncertain. V lost 10 bases to trimming and J lost 5 bases, with 15 bases between them. The CDR3 is made up of 14 amino acids. Germline V CDR1 and CDR2: MDHEN, SYDVKM. The CDR3 reads CAILPDGHNSPLHF. The CDR3 DNA reads as TGTGCCATACTACCGGACGGACATAATTCACCCCTCCACTTT.

This clonotype was picked up one time. The V gene is TRBV6-5, the J gene TRBJ2-2; TRBD2 might be the D (6 bases). The V and J ends lost 8 bases and 7 bases respectively, with 11 bases between them. Germline CDR1 reads MNHEY; CDR2 reads SVGAGI. The CDR3 has 12 residues. CDR3 residues: CASHTGDGELFF. CDR3 DNA: TGTGCCAGCCACACGGGGGACGGGGAGCTGTTTTTT.

In its sample, this clonotype was seen a few times. The chain combines TRBV7-6 with TRBJ1-3; D is uncertain. The V gene's germline CDR1 is SGHVS and CDR2 FNYEAQ. The germline V and J ends were trimmed by 2 bases and 0 bases, with 11 bases remaining between them. The CDR3 is 16 amino acids. The CDR3 here is CASSLTTGGSGNTIYF. The CDR3 DNA reads TGTGCCAGCAGCTTAACTACCGGCGGCTCTGGAAACACCATATATTTT.

The J gene is TRBJ1-2, the V gene TRBV12-3 or TRBV12-4; D is undetermined. With 5 bases removed from V and 5 bases from J, the gap between germline ends came to 12 bases. The CDR3 contains 13 residues. The CDR3 coding sequence is TGTGCCAGCAGTATACTGGACCGATATGGCTACACCTTC. Its translation is CASSILDRYGYTF.

This clonotype was recorded many times. The chain is built from TRBV7-2 and TRBJ1-5, with D unclear. The germline gives CDR1 SGHTA, CDR2 FQGNSA. Trimming took off 1 base at V and 6 bases at J, with 16 bases between the two ends. This CDR3 region has 16 residues. In DNA form, the CDR3 reads TGTGCCAGCAGCTTAGTCTTCGGTCGGCAGGTTCAGCCCCAGCATTTT. Translating it yields CASSLVFGRQVQPQHF. The complete variable domain, with remaining parts taken from reference TRBV7-2 and TRBJ1-5, reads GAGVSQSPSNKVTEKGKDVELRCDPISGHTALYWYRQSLGQGLEFLIYFQGNSAPDKSGLPSDRFSAERTGGSVSTLTIQRTQQEDSAVYLCASSLVFGRQVQPQHFGDGTRLSIL.

This chain connects TRBV7-9 to TRBJ1-2; a weak D match, TRBD1 (6 bases). In germline, CDR1 is SEHNR, CDR2 FQNEAQ (reference sequence). The V and J ends lost 7 bases and 9 bases respectively, with 18 bases between them. The CDR3 extends over 13 amino acids. The chain's CDR3 is CASTVTGSNSYTF. Here the CDR3 DNA reads TGTGCCAGCACCGTAACAGGGTCGAATAGCTACACCTTC.

This clonotype was observed a handful of times. The rearrangement links TRBV7-7 to TRBJ2-2, with TRBD1 matching 11 bases. With 5 bases clipped from V and 2 bases from J, the junction kept 10 bases outside the gene matches. Germline V lookup: CDR1 SSHAT, CDR2 FNYEAQ (reference sequence). The CDR3 covers 18 residues. The CDR3 DNA is TGTGCCAGCAGCCTGGGGACCGGGACAGGGGGAAACACCGGGGAGCTGTTTTTT. It is translated as CASSLGTGTGGNTGELFF.

The V and J genes are TRBV5-1 and TRBJ1-4; D possibly corresponds to TRBD1 (6 bases). CDR3 size: 15 residues. Germline loops: CDR1 SGHRS, CDR2 YFSETQ. V lost 0 bases and J lost 7, with 13 bases in between. The CDR3 is CASSLAGTGSEKLFF. The CDR3 DNA reads as TGCGCCAGCAGCTTGGCCGGTACAGGGAGTGAAAAACTGTTTTTT.

This clonotype was seen only a few times. The V and J genes are TRBV4-3 and TRBJ1-2; maybe TRBD1 (5 bases). The CDR3 spans 15 residues. Per germline, CDR1 LGHNA and CDR2 YSLEER. V was clipped by 1 base and J by 4 bases, with 13 bases between them. The CDR3 coding sequence is TGCGCCAGCAGCCAAGTGGTAGGGGCCCCCTATGGCTACACCTTC. This sequence encodes CASSQVVGAPYGYTF.

This chain uses TRBV10-3 with TRBJ2-1; D could derive from TRBD1 or TRBD2 (5 bases each). Trimming shortened V by 7 bases and J by 7 bases, and 20 bases separated the two germline ends. The CDR3 is made up of 15 amino acids. Germline CDR1 and CDR2: ENHRY and SYGVKD. This chain's CDR3 is CAITSVYGALNEQFF. DNA for the CDR3: TGTGCCATCACCTCCGTCTACGGGGCATTAAATGAGCAGTTCTTC.

This chain connects TRBV18 to TRBJ2-2, with D unclear. Trimming removed 2 bases at V and 2 bases at J, with 6 bases between. The CDR3 runs 14 residues. Germline CDR1 reads KGHSH; CDR2 reads LQKENI. CDR3 region: CASSPGRNTGELFF. The CDR3 coding sequence is TGTGCCAGCTCACCAGGAAGAAACACCGGGGAGCTGTTTTTT. The full variable domain, with the rest looked up from reference TRBV18 and TRBJ2-2, is NAGVMQNPRHLVRRRGQEARLRCSPMKGHSHVYWYRQLPEEGLKFMVYLQKENIIDESGMPKERFSAEFPKEGPSILRIQQVVRGDSAAYFCASSPGRNTGELFFGEGSRLTVL.

This clonotype was observed a handful of times. The chain carries TRBV12-3 or TRBV12-4 and TRBJ1-2, with D tentatively TRBD1 (6 bases). CDR3 length: 14 residues. Trimming pared 2 bases from V and 4 bases from J, leaving 11 bases between. The CDR3 region is CASSLSGTLYGYTF. As DNA, the CDR3 is TGTGCCAGCAGTTTAAGCGGGACACTCTATGGCTACACCTTC.

This clonotype was detected only a few times. V gene TRBV6-1 combines with J gene TRBJ2-2, with D perhaps matching TRBD1 or TRBD2 (5 bases each). Germline V gene data show CDR1 as MNHNS and CDR2 as SASEGT. V dropped 4 bases and J dropped 5 bases, with 17 bases sitting between them. CDR3 length: 16 amino acids. CDR3 DNA: TGTGCCAGCAGTGTCTCGGCAGGGAGTAGGACCGGGGAGCTGTTTTTT. Encoded protein: CASSVSAGSRTGELFF.

This clonotype appeared a few times. The chain recombines TRBV7-2 with TRBJ2-7, with no clear D. Germline-derived CDR1 and CDR2 are SGHTA and FQGNSA. V was trimmed by 2 bases and J by 1 base, leaving 9 bases between them. The CDR3 spans 14 residues. CDR3 residues: CASSLLVASYEQYF. The CDR3 nucleotides are TGTGCCAGCAGCTTATTGGTTGCTTCCTACGAGCAGTACTTC. The full variable domain, in which reference TRBV7-2 and TRBJ2-7 provide the parts outside the CDR3, is GAGVSQSPSNKVTEKGKDVELRCDPISGHTALYWYRQSLGQGLEFLIYFQGNSAPDKSGLPSDRFSAERTGGSVSTLTIQRTQQEDSAVYLCASSLLVASYEQYFGPGTRLTVT.

The V call is TRBV5-1, the J call TRBJ2-1; 9 positions match TRBD2. Trimming removed 5 bases from V and 10 bases from J; junction bases left unmatched: 7. This CDR3 is built from 13 residues. Germline assignment: CDR1 SGHRS and CDR2 YFSETQ. The CDR3 nucleotides are TGCGCCAGCAGATCGGGACTAGCTGGGGAGCAGTTCTTC. It yields the protein CASRSGLAGEQFF.